What follows are 13 T cell receptor beta chains derived from one specimen sequenced in a study of CD8+ T cells in alopecia areata. The treatment denotes: oral pan-JAK inhibitor, 5-10 mg twice daily. In each case, RNA was isolated and then reverse transcribed into cDNA as the sequencing template. The protocol was immunoSEQ multiplex PCR, while the TCRdb copy is restricted to in-frame clones and leaves out a portion. The sample holds around 200,000 clones, about 60% seen once. Material: CD8+ T cells sorted from blood, obtained at week 24, from a patient treated with tofacitinib. The source is a human donor with alopecia areata.

This clone was detected once. The chain carries TRBV7-7 and TRBJ2-1; a weak D match, TRBD2 (6 bases). The V end was cut by 3 bases, the J end by 8 bases, with 11 bases between. The CDR3 is made up of 13 amino acids. Germline V gene sequence: CDR1 SSHAT, CDR2 FNYEAQ (reference sequence). The CDR3 nucleotides read TGTGCCAGCAGCTTCGCTGCGGGATATGAGCAGTTCTTC. This encodes CASSFAAGYEQFF.

This clone was recorded only once. The chain uses TRBV11-2 and TRBJ2-2; D is ambiguous. Per germline, CDR1 SGHAT and CDR2 FQNNGV. Trimming stripped 5 bases from V and 3 bases from J, with 4 bases between. The CDR3 covers 12 residues. The CDR3 loop is CASSAHTGELFF. CDR3 nucleotides: TGTGCCAGCAGCGCCCACACCGGGGAGCTGTTTTTT.

V gene TRBV27 combines with J gene TRBJ2-3; D is perhaps TRBD1 or TRBD2 (5 bases each). This CDR3 contains 18 residues. The ends were cut back, 4 bases at V and 2 bases at J, with 22 bases in the middle. CDR1 and CDR2 (germline): MNHEY, SMNVEV (reference sequence). The DNA for the CDR3 is TGTGCCAGCAGTTCACGCCCCGGGACCGTCGACTTCACAGATACGCAGTATTTT. It translates to CASSSRPGTVDFTDTQYF.

This clone was counted between two and nine times. This chain joins TRBV10-3 and TRBJ2-1; 9 bases map to TRBD2. CDR1 and CDR2 from the germline V gene are ENHRY and SYGVKD. Losses at the gene ends were 4 bases for V and 3 bases for J; bases not matched to a gene: 4. The CDR3 sequence is 15 residues long. The CDR3 reads CAISVSTSGYNEQFF. CDR3 coding DNA: TGTGCCATCAGTGTCTCGACTAGCGGCTACAATGAGCAGTTCTTC.

The chain couples TRBV9 to TRBJ1-1, with 8 positions matching TRBD1. The CDR3 loop spans 15 amino acids. Germline lookup yields CDR1 SGDLS and CDR2 YYNGEE. V dropped 1 base and J dropped 3; count of bases not matched to a gene: 5. CDR3 loop: CASSVRTGSDTEAFF. The CDR3 coding sequence is TGTGCCAGCAGCGTACGGACAGGGAGTGACACTGAAGCTTTCTTT.

This clone was seen a few times. This chain joins TRBV6-5 and TRBJ2-3; possible D gene TRBD2, 5 bases. Per germline, CDR1 MNHEY and CDR2 SVGAGI. Trimming left V 6 bases short and J 2 bases short, with 12 bases between. The CDR3 is 14 residues long. As DNA, the CDR3 is TGTGCCAGCAGCGTACCCGGACTCACAGATACGCAGTATTTT. It codes for CASSVPGLTDTQYF.

There are a few counts of this clone. The J gene is TRBJ2-3, the V gene TRBV12-2; the table's D gene call, TRBD2, was not cross checked with the DNA. TRBV12-2 is termed a pseudogene. This CDR3 region has 14 residues. CDR3 bases: TGTGCCAGCAGCCCGGGGGGGCCTGCAGATACGCAGTATTTT. Translating it yields CASSPGGPADTQYF.

On this clone itself: Other nucleotide sequences from this sample produce the same CDR3. The CDR3 protein is CASSFGGETQYF. CDR3 DNA: TGTGCCAGCAGTTTTGGCGGGGAGACCCAGTACTTC. This sequence joins TRBV27 and TRBJ2-5, with D possibly TRBD2 on 5 matching bases. Looked up from germline, CDR1 is MNHEY and CDR2 is SMNVEV (reference sequence). V dropped 3 bases and J dropped 5 bases, with 7 bases sitting between them. This CDR3 region has 12 residues.

This chain connects TRBV30 to TRBJ2-1; D call uncertain. Germline loops: CDR1 GTSNPN, CDR2 SVGIG (reference sequence). CDR3 length: 15 residues. V was cut by 3 bases and J by 6 bases, with 18 bases left in between. This CDR3 reads CAWSVIFRASNEQFF. The CDR3 DNA sequence: TGTGCCTGGAGCGTCATCTTCCGGGCCTCCAATGAGCAGTTCTTC.

The V gene is TRBV7-9, the J gene TRBJ2-3; 8 positions agree with TRBD1. The V and J ends lost 1 base and 1 base, in that order; junction bases with no gene match: 10. Germline V gives CDR1 SEHNR, CDR2 FQNEAQ (reference sequence). The CDR3 loop spans 18 amino acids. The CDR3 DNA reads as TGTGCCAGCAGCTTAGTAGGGCCAGGGGGCGCAGGCACAGATACGCAGTATTTT. This codes for CASSLVGPGGAGTDTQYF. Drawing the rest from reference TRBV7-9 and TRBJ2-3, the complete variable domain is DTGVSQNPRHKITKRGQNVTFRCDPISEHNRLYWYRQTLGQGPEFLTYFQNEAQLEKSRLLSDRFSAERPKGSFSTLEIQRTEQGDSAMYLCASSLVGPGGAGTDTQYFGPGTRLTVL.

This rearrangement joins TRBV7-9 to TRBJ2-7; 7 bases are shared with TRBD1. This CDR3 is 12 amino acids long. Germline assignment: CDR1 SEHNR and CDR2 FQNEAQ (reference sequence). Trimming cost V 5 bases and J 5 bases; bases outside gene matches: 3. CDR3 nucleotides: TGTGCCAGCAGCGGGGGACAGAACGAGCAGTACTTC. Encoded protein: CASSGGQNEQYF.

The chain couples TRBV5-1 to TRBJ1-2, with no clear D. The CDR3 has 11 residues. Trimming removed 5 bases from V and 6 bases from J, with 8 bases in between. Germline V gene data show CDR1 as SGHRS and CDR2 as YFSETQ. CDR3 amino acids: CASSVGDGYTF. DNA for the CDR3: TGCGCCAGCAGTGTGGGTGATGGCTACACCTTC.

This CDR3 reads CASGTGGENQPQHF. CDR3 nucleotide sequence: TGTGCCAGCGGGACAGGAGGGGAAAATCAGCCCCAGCATTTT. V is TRBV13 and J is TRBJ1-5, with 8 bases lining up with TRBD1. V trimming: 8 bases; J trimming: 4 bases; junction bases outside the gene matches: 7. This CDR3 contains 14 residues. CDR1 and CDR2 from the germline V gene are PRHDT and FYEKMQ (reference sequence).